This passage covers 5 T cell receptor beta chains from one sample sequenced in a study of control samples from healthy donors and cancer patients. Assay used: immunoSEQ multiplex PCR; TCRdb lists only in-frame clones, some missing. Of tens of thousands of clones listed, approximately 90% are singletons. Sequencing used PBMCs. The receptors shown here come from a man younger than 40 with colorectal cancer.

The J gene is TRBJ2-3, the V gene TRBV11-3; 7 bases are a match to TRBD1. Germline CDR1 is SGHNT and CDR2 is YENEEA. V lost 5 bases and J lost 5; bases outside the gene matches: 13. This CDR3 spans 16 amino acids. The CDR3 is CASSLTPQGWVDTQYF. Written as DNA, the CDR3 is TGTGCCAGCAGCCTAACCCCACAGGGGTGGGTAGATACGCAGTATTTT.

The V gene is TRBV5-5, the J gene TRBJ1-2; D is uncertain. Trimming cost V 6 bases and J 4 bases, with 10 bases left between them. Looked up from germline, CDR1 is SGHKS and CDR2 is YYEKEE (reference sequence). The CDR3 sequence is 12 residues long. CDR3: CASMTSGYGYTF. The CDR3 nucleotides read TGTGCCAGCATGACTTCGGGCTATGGCTACACCTTC.

The chain links TRBV5-5 to TRBJ1-1; D is unresolved. Trimming removed 0 bases at V and 0 bases at J, with 3 bases between. Germline loops: CDR1 SGHKS, CDR2 YYEKEE (reference sequence). CDR3 length equals 13 residues. In DNA form, the CDR3 reads TGTGCCAGCAGCTTGGGCCTGAACACTGAAGCTTTCTTT. Translating it yields CASSLGLNTEAFF.

This clone has a handful of counts. This chain connects TRBV2 to TRBJ1-5, with TRBD1 matching 9 bases. The germline V gene encodes CDR1 SNHLY and CDR2 FYNNEI. The V segment lost 7 bases and the J segment 1 base; nucleotides outside the gene matches: 8. The CDR3 has 16 amino acids. Written as DNA, the CDR3 is TGTGCCAGCAATCAACAGGGGGCGCGGAGCAATCAGCCCCAGCATTTT. This gives the protein CASNQQGARSNQPQHF. Supplemented by reference TRBV2 and TRBJ1-5, the full variable domain reads EPEVTQTPSHQVTQMGQEVILRCVPISNHLYFYWYRQILGQKVEFLVSFYNNEISEKSEIFDDQFSVERPDGSNFTLKIRSTKLEDSAMYFCASNQQGARSNQPQHFGDGTRLSIL.

The rearrangement joins TRBV5-1 to TRBJ2-7; 8 bases are a match to TRBD2. Germline lookup yields CDR1 SGHRS and CDR2 YFSETQ. The CDR3 totals 15 residues. Trimming took 0 bases from V and 2 from J; bases not matched to a gene: 4. In DNA form, the CDR3 reads TGCGCCAGCAGCTTGGATGGCGGGGGGCCCTACGAGCAGTACTTC. Its translation: CASSLDGGGPYEQYF.